This T cell receptor (beta chain) was recorded in a study of blood T cell repertoires in COVID-19. Overall study context: The United States, Italy and Spain supplied acute and convalescent COVID-19 samples.

The study recruited people aged about 18 to 95 years across 24 US areas. Participants' own reports of clinical history determined their cohort assignment. V lost 7 bases to trimming and J lost 5 bases, with 11 bases between them. The germline V gene encodes CDR1 MNHEY and CDR2 SVGAGI. This CDR3 contains 13 residues. How the authors handled the data: The assay estimated nucleated cells by amplifying reference gene primers. Produced via immunoSEQ multiplex PCR; TCRdb's table is partial and in-frame only. That table is the source of V, J and clone size, and D and trimming were worked out from the DNA. Of 200,000 or so clones listed, around 83% are singletons.

The TCR comes from a woman in her thirties or forties with acute COVID-19. This sequence joins TRBV6-5 and TRBJ2-2; no clear D. Sequencing was performed on PBMCs or T cells enriched from blood (not recorded which). CDR3 region: CASNPAETGELFF. As DNA, the CDR3 is TGTGCCAGCAACCCGGCGGAGACCGGGGAGCTGTTTTTT.